Listed below are T cell receptor beta chains from one sample, sequenced in a study of T cell responses to AZD1222 COVID-19 vaccine. The table came from immunoSEQ multiplex PCR; TCRdb's copy has only in-frame clones and leaves some out. The sample lists 200,000 to 250,000 clones; under 95% were seen once. The sample consisted of peripheral blood, taken on day 0 of MenACWY control vaccination. The receptor set was obtained from an adult in good health. The CDR3 runs from the conserved cysteine through the conserved F or W. Fields, in order: V gene, CDR3 protein.

V gene: TRBV28
CDR3 protein: CASSAGTLEQYF

V gene: TRBV10-3
CDR3 protein: CAIRAPSDRATEAFF

V gene: TRBV30
CDR3 protein: CAWSVSQIEQYF

V gene: TRBV3-1/TRBV3-2
CDR3 protein: CASSQETLNTEAFF

V gene: TRBV7-2
CDR3 protein: CASSLAGLTNSPLHF

V gene: TRBV3-1/TRBV3-2
CDR3 protein: CASSETGFYNSPLHF

V gene: TRBV2
CDR3 protein: CASREGRTVYNSPLHF

V gene: TRBV14
CDR3 protein: CASSQDAHRANGYTF

V gene: TRBV4-3
CDR3 protein: CASSQAWGQGNEKLFF

V gene: TRBV19
CDR3 protein: CASLDRASNQPQHF

V gene: TRBV18
CDR3 protein: CASSQEGGWTEAFF

V gene: TRBV5-1
CDR3 protein: CASSPGTVENTDTQYF

V gene: TRBV19
CDR3 protein: CASSIVGVETQYF

V gene: TRBV19
CDR3 protein: CASSGTAGNTIYF

V gene: TRBV9
CDR3 protein: CASSKSPTGETEAFF

V gene: TRBV11-2
CDR3 protein: CASSPNRAGNYGYTF

V gene: TRBV24-1
CDR3 protein: CATSDRGDQPQHF

V gene: TRBV7-9
CDR3 protein: CASSLEGSNGYTF